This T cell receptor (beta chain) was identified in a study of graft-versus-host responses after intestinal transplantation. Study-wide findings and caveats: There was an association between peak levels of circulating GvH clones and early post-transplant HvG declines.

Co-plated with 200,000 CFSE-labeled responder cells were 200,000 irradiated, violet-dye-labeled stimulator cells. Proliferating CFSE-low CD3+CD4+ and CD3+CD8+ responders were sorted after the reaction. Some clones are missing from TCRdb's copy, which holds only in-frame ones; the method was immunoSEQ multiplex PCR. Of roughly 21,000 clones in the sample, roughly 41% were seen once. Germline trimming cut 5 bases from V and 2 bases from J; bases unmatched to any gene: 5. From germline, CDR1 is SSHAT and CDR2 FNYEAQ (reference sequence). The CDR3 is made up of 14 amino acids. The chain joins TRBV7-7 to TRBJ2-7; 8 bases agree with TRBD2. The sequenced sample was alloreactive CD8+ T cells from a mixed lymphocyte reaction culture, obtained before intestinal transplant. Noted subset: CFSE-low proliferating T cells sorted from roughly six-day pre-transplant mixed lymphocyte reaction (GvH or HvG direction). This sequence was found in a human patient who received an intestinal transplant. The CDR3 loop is CASSPLAGTYEQYF. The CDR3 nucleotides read TGTGCCAGCAGCCCCTTAGCGGGGACCTACGAGCAGTACTTC.